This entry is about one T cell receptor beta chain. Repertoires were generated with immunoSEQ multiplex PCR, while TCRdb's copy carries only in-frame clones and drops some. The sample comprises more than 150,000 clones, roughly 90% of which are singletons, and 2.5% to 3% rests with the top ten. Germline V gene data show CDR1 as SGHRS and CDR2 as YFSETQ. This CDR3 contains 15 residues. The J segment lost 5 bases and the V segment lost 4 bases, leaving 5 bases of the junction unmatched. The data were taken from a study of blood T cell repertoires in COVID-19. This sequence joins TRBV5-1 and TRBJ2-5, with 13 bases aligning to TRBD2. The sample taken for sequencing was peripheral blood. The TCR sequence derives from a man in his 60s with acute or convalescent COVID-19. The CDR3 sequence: CASSPGTSGTETQYF. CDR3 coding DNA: TGCGCCAGCAGCCCAGGGACTAGCGGGACGGAGACCCAGTACTTC.